This passage covers 23 T cell receptor beta chains from one sample sequenced in a study of blood T cell repertoires in COVID-19. Data came from immunoSEQ multiplex PCR; TCRdb stores just in-frame clones and leaves some out. In the table there are about 190,000 clones, more than 85% of which are singletons. Sequencing was done on a sample of peripheral blood. The receptors here all came from a man younger than 40 with acute or convalescent COVID-19.

The chain is built from TRBV19 and TRBJ1-1, with D unresolved. Between the trimmed V and J ends, which lost 7 bases and 0 bases, there was a span of 18 bases. Germline CDR1 reads LNHDA; CDR2 reads SQIVND (reference sequence). The CDR3 contains 16 residues. The CDR3 DNA reads as TGTGCCAGTACCGATCATTATGTGAGCCTGAACACTGAAGCTTTCTTT. As protein: CASTDHYVSLNTEAFF.

This clone is a singleton in its sample. The chain links TRBV3-1 (or the pseudogene TRBV3-2) to TRBJ1-2, with D possibly TRBD1 on 6 matching bases. Germline CDR1 is LGHDT and CDR2 is YNNKEL (reference sequence). V was clipped by 4 bases and J by 1 base, with 19 bases between them. The CDR3 length is 17 residues. The CDR3 here is CASSPEGGPRYNYGYTF. The CDR3 nucleotides read TGTGCCAGCAGCCCTGAAGGGGGACCGAGGTATAACTATGGCTACACCTTC.

This chain connects TRBV28 to TRBJ1-6; D might be TRBD1 (5 bases). CDR1 is MDHEN and CDR2 is SYDVKM in the germline V gene. V dropped 7 bases and J dropped 7 bases, with 17 bases sitting between them. The CDR3 has 15 amino acids. The chain's CDR3 is CASIGGGMRNSPLHF. The CDR3, as DNA: TGTGCCAGCATCGGGGGGGGGATGAGGAATTCACCCCTCCACTTT.

This chain uses TRBV3-1 (or the pseudogene TRBV3-2) with TRBJ1-2, with 7 bases identical to TRBD1. Germline-derived CDR1 and CDR2 are LGHDT and YNNKEL (reference sequence). Losses at the gene ends were 4 bases for V and 0 bases for J; bases not matched to a gene: 11. The CDR3 contains 17 residues. DNA of the CDR3: TGTGCCAGCAGCCCTGCGTCCGGGACAGTCACTAACTATGGCTACACCTTC. It specifies CASSPASGTVTNYGYTF.

This chain connects TRBV11-1 to TRBJ2-1, with D maybe TRBD1 (6 bases). The CDR3 length is 14 residues. The V and J ends lost 4 bases and 4 bases respectively, with 11 bases between them. Germline CDR1 and CDR2: SGHAT and FQDESV (reference sequence). CDR3 protein: CASSSVQGYNEQFF. CDR3 coding DNA: TGTGCCAGCAGCTCTGTACAGGGTTACAATGAGCAGTTCTTC.

The rearrangement links TRBV29-1 to TRBJ1-1, with 9 bases that match TRBD1. The CDR3 has 9 amino acids. The germline V gene encodes CDR1 SQVTM and CDR2 ANQGSEA. CDR3 DNA: TGCAGTATGGACAGGGGAGCTTTCTTT. Its translation: CSMDRGAFF.

The rearrangement uses TRBV5-6 and TRBJ2-7; tentative D call: TRBD1 (5 bases). Per the germline V gene, CDR1 is SGHDT and CDR2 is YYEEEE. Trimming cost V 4 bases and J 2 bases, with 7 bases left between them. The CDR3 consists of 12 residues. The CDR3, as DNA: TGTGCCAGCAGCAAGACAGCCTACGAGCAGTACTTC. Its translation: CASSKTAYEQYF.

This clone is a singleton in its sample. A read error may account for a junction end that differs from germline. The genes are TRBV2 and TRBJ2-6, with D possibly TRBD1 on 5 matching bases. CDR3 length: 14 residues. Germline CDR1 is SNHLY and CDR2 is FYNNEI. CDR3 protein: CAGRQYSGANVLTF. The CDR3 DNA reads as TGTGCCGGCAGACAGTACTCTGGGGCCAACGTCCTGACTTTC.

V and J are TRBV28 and TRBJ1-5; 9 bases fit TRBD1. Per germline, CDR1 MDHEN and CDR2 SYDVKM. V lost 6 bases, J lost 0 bases, and 9 bases stayed unmatched. This CDR3 region has 17 residues. DNA for the CDR3: TGTGCCAGCAGGAGCCGACAGGGGGGATATAGCAATCAGCCCCAGCATTTT. This translates into CASRSRQGGYSNQPQHF.

A remark on this clone: This sample includes further DNA sequences coding for the same CDR3. This sequence joins TRBV28 and TRBJ2-5, with D perhaps TRBD2 (7 bases). Trimming shortened V by 3 bases and J by 5 bases, and 10 bases separated the two germline ends. CDR3 length: 13 amino acids. CDR1 and CDR2 from the germline V gene are MDHEN and SYDVKM. DNA for the CDR3: TGTGCCAGCAGTTTGGGGGGGCGGGAGACCCAGTACTTC. Translation: CASSLGGRETQYF.

In this sample, this clone turned up a few times. The chain couples TRBV28 to TRBJ1-2; 11 nucleotides match TRBD1. V was clipped by 5 bases and J by 7 bases; unmatched bases: 6. The germline CDR1 and CDR2 sequences are MDHEN and SYDVKM. The CDR3 runs to 14 residues. In nucleotides, the CDR3 is TGTGCCAGCAGTCCCGGACAGGGGGCAGGTGGCTACACCTTC. It yields the protein CASSPGQGAGGYTF.

The V and J genes are TRBV15 and TRBJ1-6, with D uncertain. Germline V CDR1 and CDR2: LNHNV, YYDKDF (reference sequence). Deletions cut 6 bases from V and 8 bases from J, with 17 bases between. The CDR3 spans 15 residues. The CDR3 is CATSKTPRRDSPLHF. CDR3 in DNA: TGTGCCACCAGTAAAACGCCTAGGCGGGATTCACCCCTCCACTTT.

The rearrangement links TRBV19 to TRBJ1-2, with a weak D call TRBD1 (6 bases). The CDR3 loop spans 15 amino acids. Trimming took off 4 bases at V and 0 bases at J, with 12 bases between the two ends. The germline V gene has CDR1 LNHDA and CDR2 SQIVND (reference sequence). The CDR3 sequence: CASSRGHTTNYGYTF. The CDR3 DNA sequence: TGTGCCAGTAGTAGGGGACATACGACTAACTATGGCTACACCTTC.

The rearrangement joins TRBV7-9 to TRBJ2-5; 9 positions match TRBD1. Per the germline V gene, CDR1 is SEHNR and CDR2 is FQNEAQ (reference sequence). This CDR3 is 15 amino acids long. With 7 bases clipped from V and 5 bases from J, the junction kept 11 bases outside the gene matches. The CDR3 region has the DNA TGTGCCAGCACCCGGGACAGGGTGGGTTGGGAGACCCAGTACTTC. As protein: CASTRDRVGWETQYF.

CDR3 region: CASSLDRGVSGYTF. CDR3 sequence (DNA): TGTGCCAGCAGCCTCGACAGGGGGGTGAGTGGCTACACCTTC. The chain is built from TRBV7-2 and TRBJ1-2; the match to TRBD1 covers 9 bases. The V gene's germline CDR1 is SGHTA and CDR2 FQGNSA. The CDR3 contains 14 residues. The J segment lost 7 bases and the V segment lost 5 bases, leaving 8 bases of the junction unmatched.

V gene TRBV5-6 combines with J gene TRBJ2-1, with a tentative D call TRBD1 (5 bases). The CDR3 sequence is 15 residues long. Trimming took off 3 bases at V and 2 bases at J, with 12 bases between the two ends. CDR1 is SGHDT, CDR2 YYEEEE, per germline. The CDR3 loop is CASSSLGATYNEQFF. The CDR3 DNA is TGTGCCAGCAGCTCCCTAGGGGCAACCTACAATGAGCAGTTCTTC. Full variable domain (rest looked up from reference TRBV5-6 and TRBJ2-1): DAGVTQSPTHLIKTRGQQVTLRCSPKSGHDTVSWYQQALGQGPQFIFQYYEEEERQRGNFPDRFSGHQFPNYSSELNVNALLLGDSALYLCASSSLGATYNEQFFGPGTRLTVL.

This clone has only a few counts. This rearrangement joins TRBV6-6 to TRBJ1-1; a weak D match, TRBD1 (6 bases). The germline V and J ends were trimmed by 2 bases and 1 base, with 8 bases remaining between them. The CDR3 runs 14 residues. Germline V gives CDR1 MNHNY, CDR2 SVGAGI (reference sequence). The CDR3 loop is CASSYGQPNTEAFF. CDR3 bases: TGTGCCAGCAGTTACGGACAGCCGAACACTGAAGCTTTCTTT.

The CDR3 protein is CASRAGGSGANVLTF. CDR3 DNA sequence: TGTGCCAGCAGAGCAGGGGGTTCAGGGGCCAACGTCCTGACTTTC. This sequence joins TRBV6-5 and TRBJ2-6; TRBD1 agrees at 7 bases. Trimming at V came to 6 bases and at J to 4 bases, leaving 6 bases not matched to a gene. CDR3 length equals 15 residues. The germline CDR1 and CDR2 sequences are MNHEY and SVGAGI.

Comment on this clone: A read error may produce the germline difference seen at one junction end. The chain joins TRBV7-9 to TRBJ1-2, with unresolved D. Germline CDR1 SEHNR, CDR2 FQNEAQ (reference sequence). The CDR3 loop spans 12 amino acids. The CDR3 DNA reads TGTGCCAGCAGCTTAGTCATTGCAGAGGTGGCCTTC. Residues: CASSLVIAEVAF.

The rearrangement links TRBV4-1 to TRBJ2-6; 9 positions match TRBD1. The CDR3 contains 18 residues. The germline V gene has CDR1 MGHRA and CDR2 YSYEKL. V lost 0 bases, J lost 1 base, and 4 bases stayed unmatched. CDR3 bases: TGCGCCAGCAGCCAAGATCGACAGGGGGGTTCTGGGGCCAACGTCCTGACTTTC. It is translated as CASSQDRQGGSGANVLTF.

V usage is TRBV30 and J usage is TRBJ1-4; 8 bases are a match to TRBD1. J was trimmed by 5 bases and V by 0 bases; bases with no gene match: 5. Germline V gives CDR1 GTSNPN, CDR2 SVGIG (reference sequence). The CDR3 is 15 residues long. The CDR3 loop reads CAWSVAGGVNEKLFF. Written as DNA, the CDR3 is TGTGCCTGGAGTGTAGCAGGGGGCGTAAATGAAAAACTGTTTTTT.

This chain joins TRBV9 and TRBJ1-5; D is undetermined. Germline V gives CDR1 SGDLS, CDR2 YYNGEE. V was shortened by 0 bases and J by 7 bases, with 11 bases between the two germline ends. This CDR3 region has 14 residues. In DNA, the CDR3 is TGTGCCAGCAGCGTAGATGAGAGATCGCAGCCCCAGCATTTT. Amino acid sequence: CASSVDERSQPQHF.

This clone has only one observation. The chain recombines TRBV20-1 with TRBJ2-1, with TRBD1 identical over 7 bases. Germline V CDR1 and CDR2: DFQATT, SNEGSKA (reference sequence). The CDR3 extends over 11 amino acids. The CDR3 DNA reads as TGCAGGGGGACAGTGGGTAATGAGCAGTTCTTC. Its protein is CRGTVGNEQFF.